This T cell receptor (beta chain) derives from a study of blood T cell repertoires in COVID-19. Followed longitudinally, the Seattle patients had been enrolled during active infection. Assay used: immunoSEQ multiplex PCR; TCRdb lists only in-frame clones, some missing. Here the sample spans approximately 120,000 clones, around 85% being singletons. Sequenced input: peripheral blood. The origin of this receptor is a woman over 75 with COVID-19, enrolled during active disease.

The CDR3 coding sequence is TGTGCCATCAGTGGGGGACAGGGGAAGGTCTATGGCTACACCTTC. This translates into CAISGGQGKVYGYTF. V usage is TRBV10-3 and J usage is TRBJ1-2; 10 positions agree with TRBD1. V gave up 4 bases and J gave up 4 bases; unmatched junction bases: 6. CDR3 length equals 15 residues. Looked up from germline, CDR1 is ENHRY and CDR2 is SYGVKD.